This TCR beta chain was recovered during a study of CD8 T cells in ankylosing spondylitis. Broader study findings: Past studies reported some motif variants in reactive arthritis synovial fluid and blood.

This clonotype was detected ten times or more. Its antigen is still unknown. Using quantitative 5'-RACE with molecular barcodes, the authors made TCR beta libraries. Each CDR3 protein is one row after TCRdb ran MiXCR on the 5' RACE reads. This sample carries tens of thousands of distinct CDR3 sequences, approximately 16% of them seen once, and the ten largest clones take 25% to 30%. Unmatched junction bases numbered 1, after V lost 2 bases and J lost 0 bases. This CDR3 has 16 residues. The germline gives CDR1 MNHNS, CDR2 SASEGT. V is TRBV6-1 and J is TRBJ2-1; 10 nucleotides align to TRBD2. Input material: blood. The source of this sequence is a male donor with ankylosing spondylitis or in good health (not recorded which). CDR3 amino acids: CASSELAGDSYNEQFF. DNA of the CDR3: TGTGCCAGCAGTGAACTAGCGGGAGACTCCTACAATGAGCAGTTCTTC.